Shown below are 22 T cell receptor beta chains from a single sample sequenced in a study of identifying expanded T cells in peripheral blood. Here immunoSEQ multiplex PCR was the method, and the copy in TCRdb shows in-frame clones only, minus some. The sample shows some 93,000 clones, approximately 85% of them seen only once. What was sequenced was blood. The source of these receptors is a person between 18 and 70 years old in good health.

The J gene is TRBJ1-1, the V gene TRBV5-6; 12 positions match TRBD1. CDR1 SGHDT and CDR2 YYEEEE come from the germline V gene. The CDR3 spans 14 residues. Trimming at V came to 6 bases and at J to 8 bases, leaving 8 bases not matched to a gene. The CDR3 spells CASTTGQGASEAFF. The CDR3 coding sequence is TGTGCCAGCACCACGGGACAGGGGGCGTCCGAAGCTTTCTTT.

The gene calls are TRBV27 and TRBJ1-5; tentatively, D is TRBD1 (5 bases). V lost 0 bases, J lost 0 bases, and 9 bases lay in between. CDR1 is MNHEY, CDR2 SMNVEV, per germline (reference sequence). This CDR3 is built from 16 residues. CDR3 protein: CASSLSGDSSNQPQHF. Written as DNA, the CDR3 is TGTGCCAGCAGTTTATCGGGGGATTCTAGCAATCAGCCCCAGCATTTT.

J is TRBJ2-1 and V is TRBV19, with 14 bases that match TRBD2. The V segment lost 2 bases and the J segment 10 bases; nucleotides outside the gene matches: 7. Germline V lookup: CDR1 LNHDA, CDR2 SQIVND (reference sequence). The CDR3 has 16 amino acids. The CDR3 DNA is TGTGCCAGTAGTATACGGGGGACTAGCGGGAGTCAGGAGCAGTTCTTC. Translating it yields CASSIRGTSGSQEQFF.

Written as DNA, the CDR3 is TGTGCCATCAGCTCCTCGCAGAGTCCCAATGGCTACACCTTC. Translating gives CAISSSQSPNGYTF. V usage is TRBV10-3 and J usage is TRBJ1-2; D unresolved. Germline V CDR1 and CDR2: ENHRY, SYGVKD. This CDR3 contains 14 residues. Trimming cost V 6 bases and J 6 bases, with 17 bases left between them.

The chain carries TRBV7-2 and TRBJ1-1; D perhaps matches TRBD1 (6 bases). Germline values: CDR1 SGHTA, CDR2 FQGNSA. Trimming removed 1 base from V and 1 base from J, with 22 bases in between. The CDR3 sequence is 19 residues long. CDR3: CASSLGTYRDRIRNTEAFF. The CDR3 DNA follows: TGTGCCAGCAGCTTAGGGACGTACAGGGACCGGATCCGGAACACTGAAGCTTTCTTT.

This clone was counted a single time. This rearrangement joins TRBV20-1 to TRBJ1-4; no reliable D call. V was trimmed by 1 base and J by 8 bases, leaving 5 bases between them. The CDR3 has 11 amino acids. The V gene's germline CDR1 is DFQATT and CDR2 SNEGSKA (reference sequence). CDR3 protein: CSARGFEKLFF. Here the CDR3 DNA reads TGCAGTGCTAGAGGCTTCGAAAAACTGTTTTTT.

V gene TRBV6-7 combines with J gene TRBJ2-5; 9 positions match TRBD2. TRBV6-7 is noted as an ORF with a role that remains uncertain. The CDR3 contains 17 residues. V shed 6 bases and J 5 bases; nucleotides not matched to a gene: 16. CDR3 DNA sequence: TGTGCCAGCAGCCCTGATTTGAACCGGCGGGAGGGGGAGACCCAGTACTTC. Translating it yields CASSPDLNRREGETQYF.

The chain has TRBV11-3 and TRBJ1-2; D might be TRBD1 (6 bases). Trimming stripped 3 bases from V and 10 bases from J, with 21 bases between. This CDR3 has 15 residues. Germline-derived CDR1 and CDR2 are SGHNT and YENEEA. CDR3 sequence: CASSFSRDRIATYTF. CDR3 DNA: TGTGCCAGCAGCTTCTCTCGAGACAGGATTGCTACCTACACCTTC. The full variable domain, rest sourced from reference TRBV11-3 and TRBJ1-2, is EAGVVQSPRYKIIEKKQPVAFWCNPISGHNTLYWYLQNLGQGPELLIRYENEEAVDDSQLPKDRFSAERLKGVDSTLKIQPAELGDSAVYLCASSFSRDRIATYTFGSGTRLTVV.

V is TRBV4-3 and J is TRBJ1-1, with D perhaps matching TRBD1 (5 bases). V was cut by 0 bases and J by 6 bases, with 14 bases left in between. The CDR3 runs to 15 residues. CDR1 LGHNA and CDR2 YSLEER come from the germline V gene. CDR3 protein: CASSQDYSGPAEAFF. The CDR3 DNA sequence: TGCGCCAGCAGCCAAGATTATTCAGGGCCCGCTGAAGCTTTCTTT.

The rearrangement links TRBV15 to TRBJ1-5; D is ambiguous. Per the germline V gene, CDR1 is LNHNV and CDR2 is YYDKDF (reference sequence). Trimming cost V 1 base and J 2 bases, with 6 bases left between them. CDR3 length equals 14 residues. The CDR3 DNA reads TGTGCCACCAGCAGAGGGGAAGGCAATCAGCCCCAGCATTTT. Its translation: CATSRGEGNQPQHF. The whole variable domain, filled in from reference TRBV15 and TRBJ1-5, reads DAMVIQNPRYQVTQFGKPVTLSCSQTLNHNVMYWYQQKSSQAPKLLFHYYDKDFNNEADTPDNFQSRRPNTSFCFLDIRSPGLGDTAMYLCATSRGEGNQPQHFGDGTRLSIL.

The rearrangement uses TRBV2 and TRBJ2-7, with a possible D match to TRBD2 (6 bases). CDR3 length: 12 amino acids. V lost 6 bases to trimming and J lost 6 bases, with 12 bases between them. Germline-derived CDR1 and CDR2 are SNHLY and FYNNEI. The CDR3 sequence: CASREGRGEQYF. The CDR3 DNA reads TGTGCCAGCAGGGAGGGTCGTGGCGAGCAGTACTTC.

The rearrangement links TRBV10-3 to TRBJ2-7; tentatively, D is TRBD2 (5 bases). Trimming took 8 bases from V and 2 from J, leaving 10 bases between them. Germline V gene sequence: CDR1 ENHRY, CDR2 SYGVKD. The CDR3 contains 12 residues. The DNA for the CDR3 is TGTGCCATCGGAGGAGACACCTACGAGCAGTACTTC. Translating it yields CAIGGDTYEQYF.

This chain joins TRBV5-1 and TRBJ2-5; TRBD1 aligns across 7 bases. V was pared by 4 bases and J by 2 bases, with 8 bases of the junction left unmatched. The CDR3 is 15 amino acids. The V gene's germline CDR1 is SGHRS and CDR2 YFSETQ. The CDR3 is CASSPGQFRQETQYF. In DNA form, the CDR3 reads TGCGCCAGCAGCCCGGGACAGTTTCGGCAAGAGACCCAGTACTTC.

The J gene is TRBJ2-1, the V gene TRBV9; D unclear. Germline V gene sequence: CDR1 SGDLS, CDR2 YYNGEE. V was cut by 4 bases and J by 8 bases, with 10 bases left in between. The CDR3 contains 12 residues. The CDR3 loop reads CASSPPGHEQFF. The CDR3 nucleotides read TGTGCCAGCAGCCCCCCCGGCCATGAGCAGTTCTTC.

The chain is built from TRBV29-1 and TRBJ2-3; 8 bases are a match to TRBD2. Germline V gene data show CDR1 as SQVTM and CDR2 as ANQGSEA. With 2 bases clipped from V and 2 bases from J, the junction kept 6 bases outside the gene matches. The CDR3 spans 15 residues. CDR3 residues: CSVERLATNTDTQYF. DNA of the CDR3: TGCAGCGTTGAAAGACTAGCGACGAACACAGATACGCAGTATTTT.

The chain carries TRBV11-2 and TRBJ1-1; D gene ambiguous. Germline CDR1 SGHAT, CDR2 FQNNGV. The CDR3 consists of 14 residues. The V gene lost 3 bases and the J gene lost 4 bases, with 12 bases spanning the gap. CDR3 nucleotides: TGTGCCAGCAGCTTGGCTTCCTGGGGCACTGAAGCTTTCTTT. It codes for CASSLASWGTEAFF.

This rearrangement joins TRBV7-9 to TRBJ2-2; D is possibly TRBD1 (7 bases). Germline V lookup: CDR1 SEHNR, CDR2 FQNEAQ (reference sequence). This CDR3 is built from 15 residues. V gave up 5 bases and J gave up 4 bases, with 14 bases separating them. CDR3 DNA sequence: TGTGCCAGCAGCCGGGGGACAGCGGGCACCGGGGAGCTGTTTTTT. Its translation is CASSRGTAGTGELFF.

This clone was seen a single time. The chain is built from TRBV19 and TRBJ1-2, with 7 bases lining up with TRBD1. V lost 4 bases, J lost 0 bases, and 8 bases stayed unmatched. CDR1 LNHDA and CDR2 SQIVND come from the germline V gene (reference sequence). The length of the CDR3 is 16 residues. DNA for the CDR3: TGTGCCAGTAGTAGGGCAGGGGGAACGACTAACTATGGCTACACCTTC. Translation gives CASSRAGGTTNYGYTF.

A word on this clone: The same CDR3 can be traced to other DNA sequences in this sample. The V gene is TRBV5-1, the J gene TRBJ2-7; 10 bases agree with TRBD1. The CDR3 contains 14 residues. V lost 0 bases and J lost 5; bases outside the gene matches: 2. Germline CDR1 is SGHRS and CDR2 is YFSETQ. This chain's CDR3 is CASSLGTGGDEQYF. The CDR3 nucleotides are TGCGCCAGCAGCTTGGGGACAGGGGGTGACGAGCAGTACTTC.

V gene TRBV30 combines with J gene TRBJ2-6; possibly TRBD2 for D (6 bases). V was cut by 3 bases and J by 0 bases, with 6 bases left in between. This CDR3 has 14 amino acids. CDR1 GTSNPN and CDR2 SVGIG come from the germline V gene (reference sequence). CDR3: CAWSGGSGANVLTF. For the CDR3, the DNA is TGTGCCTGGAGCGGGGGCTCTGGGGCCAACGTCCTGACTTTC.

The J gene is TRBJ2-7, the V gene TRBV30; no clear D gene. Trimming shortened V by 3 bases and J by 0 bases, and 18 bases separated the two germline ends. In germline, CDR1 is GTSNPN, CDR2 SVGIG (reference sequence). CDR3 length: 16 residues. The CDR3 sequence: CAWSLQLPEISYEQYF. CDR3 coding DNA: TGTGCCTGGAGCCTCCAACTCCCTGAGATCTCCTACGAGCAGTACTTC. Looking up the rest from reference TRBV30 and TRBJ2-7 gives the full variable domain: SQTIHQWPATLVQPVGSPLSLECTVEGTSNPNLYWYRQAAGRGLQLLFYSVGIGQISSEVPQNLSASRPQDRQFILSSKKLLLSDSGFYLCAWSLQLPEISYEQYFGPGTRLTVT.

This chain uses TRBV7-2 with TRBJ1-2; TRBD1 aligns across 7 bases. Germline CDR1 and CDR2: SGHTA and FQGNSA. Trimming took 1 base from V and 2 from J; bases not matched to a gene: 4. CDR3 length: 15 amino acids. CDR3: CASSLVARGNYGYTF. The CDR3 bases are TGTGCCAGCAGCTTAGTTGCCAGGGGGAACTATGGCTACACCTTC. The whole variable domain, remainder taken from reference TRBV7-2 and TRBJ1-2, is GAGVSQSPSNKVTEKGKDVELRCDPISGHTALYWYRQSLGQGLEFLIYFQGNSAPDKSGLPSDRFSAERTGGSVSTLTIQRTQQEDSAVYLCASSLVARGNYGYTFGSGTRLTVV.